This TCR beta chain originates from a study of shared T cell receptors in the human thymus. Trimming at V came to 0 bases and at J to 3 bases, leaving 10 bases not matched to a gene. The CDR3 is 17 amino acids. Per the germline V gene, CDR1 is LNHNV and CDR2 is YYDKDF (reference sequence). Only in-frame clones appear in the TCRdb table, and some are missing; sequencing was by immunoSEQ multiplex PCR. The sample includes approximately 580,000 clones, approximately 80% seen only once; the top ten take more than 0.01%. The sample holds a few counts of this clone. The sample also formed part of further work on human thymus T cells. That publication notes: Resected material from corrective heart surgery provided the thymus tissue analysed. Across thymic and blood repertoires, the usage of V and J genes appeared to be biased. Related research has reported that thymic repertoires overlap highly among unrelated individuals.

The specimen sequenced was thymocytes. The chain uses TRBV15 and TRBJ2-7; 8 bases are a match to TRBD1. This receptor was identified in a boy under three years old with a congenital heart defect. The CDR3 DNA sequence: TGTGCCACCAGCAGAGATTTTCGACAGGGGTTTTACTACGAGCAGTACTTC. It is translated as CATSRDFRQGFYYEQYF.